This TCR beta chain is from a study of control samples from healthy donors and cancer patients (dated by TCRdb to about 2020). As to this clone: This receptor's antigen is unknown. Base qualities are not at hand, and no much larger clone is one base apart.

The protocol used for the library was the immunoSEQ multiplex PCR assay. The table comes from immuneACCESS by way of TCRdb, which keeps in-frame sequences with V and J called. Part of the clones is missing from these tables; in studies checked, under half for an unresolved V gene and the rest for unknown reasons. This sample holds approximately 100,000 clones; over 65% were observed only once. Over 2% of the sample lies in the top ten. Reading the germline V gene (reference sequence) gives CDR1 MNHEY and CDR2 SMNVEV. V sheds 5 bases and J sheds 0 bases, leaving 10 bases between their ends. The CDR3 covers 14 residues, taking in both the cysteine and the phenylalanine. Only the CDR3 region is kept as DNA, spanning 42 bases read in frame from base 1.

The receptor comes from a woman aged 40 to 50 in good health. The V and J segments used are TRBV27 and TRBJ1-2; D gene: possibly TRBD1, on 5 matching bases. The sequenced sample consisted of blood. The base sequence is TGTGCCAGCAGTATGACAGCCTCTAACTATGGCTACACCTTC. This encodes CASSMTASNYGYTF.